The clone carrying this T cell receptor (beta chain) was seen ten or more times. Its antigen is unknown. These data originate in a study of T-cell reconstitution after alpha-beta-depleted transplantation in children. Points from the study as a whole: The authors attributed T-cell counts and diversity one year after transplant mostly to newly produced T cells. Expanded graft clones numbering several hundred reportedly gave rise to alpha-beta T cells about two months after transplant.

V shed 6 bases and J 0 bases; nucleotides not matched to a gene: 4. Germline V gene lookup returns CDR1 DFQATT and CDR2 SNEGSKA (reference sequence). This CDR3 contains 13 residues. Preparing the TCRbeta library involved the use of unique molecular identifiers. TCRdb ran MiXCR on the PCR reads and lists one entry per CDR3 protein. The sample contains about 300,000 distinct CDR3 sequences, 10% of which appear only once. The specimen comprised PBMCs, sampled before TCRalphabeta/CD19-depleted stem cell transplant. This sequence joins TRBV20-1 and TRBJ1-1; TRBD1 agrees at 7 bases. The sequence was collected from a boy in the first two years of life with acute myeloid leukemia, due to receive a stem cell transplant. As DNA, the CDR3 is TGCAGTGCATCCGGGACAGTGAACACTGAAGCTTTCTTT. Protein product: CSASGTVNTEAFF.